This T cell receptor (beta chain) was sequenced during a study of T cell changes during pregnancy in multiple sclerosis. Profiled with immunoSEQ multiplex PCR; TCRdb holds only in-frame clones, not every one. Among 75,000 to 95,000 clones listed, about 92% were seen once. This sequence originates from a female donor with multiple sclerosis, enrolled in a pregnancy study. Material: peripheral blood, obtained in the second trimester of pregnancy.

The DNA for the CDR3 is TGTGCCAGCGGGGGAATCGGGACTAGCGGAACCTACGAGCAGTACTTC. Translation gives CASGGIGTSGTYEQYF. The rearrangement uses TRBV27 and TRBJ2-7; 11 positions match TRBD2. CDR3 length equals 16 residues. Germline V gives CDR1 MNHEY, CDR2 SMNVEV (reference sequence). V shed 8 bases, J shed 2 bases, and the junction held 11 bases outside the gene matches.